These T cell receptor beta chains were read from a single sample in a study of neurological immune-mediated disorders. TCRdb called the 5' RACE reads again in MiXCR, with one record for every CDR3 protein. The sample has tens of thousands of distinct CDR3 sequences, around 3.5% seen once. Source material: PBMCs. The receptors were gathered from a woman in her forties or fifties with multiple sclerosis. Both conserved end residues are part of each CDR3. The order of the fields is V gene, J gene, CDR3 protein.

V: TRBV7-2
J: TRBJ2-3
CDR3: CASSLEWGKGGTQYF

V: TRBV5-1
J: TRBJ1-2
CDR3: CASSLGPGRNYGYTF

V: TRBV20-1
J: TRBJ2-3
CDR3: CSAPPITRTDTQYF

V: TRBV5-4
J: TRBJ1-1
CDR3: CASSPRTNSPNTEAFF

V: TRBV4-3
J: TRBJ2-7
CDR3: CASSRSTVLTSGNYEQYF

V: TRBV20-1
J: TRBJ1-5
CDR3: CSARDQDRTYSNQPQHF

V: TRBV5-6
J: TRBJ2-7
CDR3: CASSFSQAYEQYF

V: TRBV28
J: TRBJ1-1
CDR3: CASSLGTGTSDKQAFF

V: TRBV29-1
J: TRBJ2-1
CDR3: CSGVTSLSYNEQFF

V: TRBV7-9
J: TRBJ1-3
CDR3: CASSHPGQGVSGNTIYF

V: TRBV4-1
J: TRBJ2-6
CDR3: CASSQETVFGANVLTF

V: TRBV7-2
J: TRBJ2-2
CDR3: CASSPGRFPWELFF

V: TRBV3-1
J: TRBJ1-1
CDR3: CASSQVTTVETEAFF

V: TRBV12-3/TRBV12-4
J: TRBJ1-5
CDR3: CASSPQDRANQPQHF

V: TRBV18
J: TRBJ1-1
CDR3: CASSQIRGDTEAFF

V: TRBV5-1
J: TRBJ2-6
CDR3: CASTARSGANVLTF

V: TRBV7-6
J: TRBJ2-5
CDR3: CASSLRGGPQETQYF